This is a list of T cell receptor beta chains from one sample in a study of T cells in Graves' hyperthyroidism and ophthalmopathy. TCRdb analysed the multiplex PCR reads with MiXCR anew, one entry per CDR3 protein. The sample records 300,000 to 400,000 distinct CDR3 sequences, 11% to 15% being singletons. Sample: blood. The receptor set was obtained from a woman in her sixties with Graves' hyperthyroidism. Both conserved end residues are part of each CDR3. A D gene is named only where the DNA matches it firmly. Size values are once, few and many counts, or a class for expanded clones, and some rows have none.

j_call,v_call,d_call,clone_size,cdr3_nt,cdr3_aa
TRBJ2-1,TRBV6-1,TRBD2,.,TGTGCCAGCAGGACTAGCGGGGTCTCCTACAATGAGCAGTTCTTC,CASRTSGVSYNEQFF
TRBJ1-2,TRBV2,.,many,TGTGCCAGCAGTGAAGGTGGGCTCGGATTCTATGGCTACACCTTC,CASSEGGLGFYGYTF
TRBJ2-5,TRBV10-3,.,.,TGTGCCATCAGTGAGCGGGGATACCAAGAGACCCAGTACTTC,CAISERGYQETQYF
TRBJ2-1,TRBV19,.,few,TGTGCCAGTAGTAAGTTCTACAATGAGCAGTTCTTC,CASSKFYNEQFF
TRBJ1-2,TRBV10-3,.,.,TGTGCCATCAACGCGAGGGGGGCAGGCTATGGCTACACCTTC,CAINARGAGYGYTF
TRBJ1-3,TRBV28,TRBD1,many,TGTGCCAGCAGCGTTGGGACAGCTGGAAACACCATATATTTT,CASSVGTAGNTIYF
TRBJ2-7,TRBV2,.,many,TGTGCCAGCAGTGGTCAGTTAAGGGGCGAGCAGTACTTC,CASSGQLRGEQYF
TRBJ2-7,TRBV11-2,.,many,TGTGCCAGCAGCTTAGGGGCGGGTACTTACGAGCAGTACTTC,CASSLGAGTYEQYF
TRBJ2-2,TRBV5-1,.,many,TGCGCCAGCAGCGGCCGGCAGGGGCACACCGGGGAGCTGTTTTTT,CASSGRQGHTGELFF
TRBJ2-2,TRBV9,.,few,TGTGCCAGCAGCCTTAGCGGCTTCGGAACCGGGGAGCTGTTTTTT,CASSLSGFGTGELFF
TRBJ2-7,TRBV20-1,.,many,TGCAGTGCTAGAACCGGCTCAACCTACGAGCAGTACTTC,CSARTGSTYEQYF
TRBJ1-1,TRBV18,.,many,TGTGCCAGCTCACCAAGGGGTTTCACTGAAGCTTTCTTT,CASSPRGFTEAFF
TRBJ2-1,TRBV2,.,medium-sized,TGTGCCAGCAGTGACCCAAAGGGCTCCTACAATGAGCAGTTCTTC,CASSDPKGSYNEQFF
TRBJ1-1,TRBV19,.,many,TGTGCCAGTAGTCCGTCAGTTATGAACACTGAAGCTTTCTTT,CASSPSVMNTEAFF
TRBJ1-2,TRBV14,.,.,TGTGCCAGCAGCCGGACATCGACTAACTATGGCTACACCTTC,CASSRTSTNYGYTF
TRBJ1-2,TRBV11-2,.,.,TGTGCCAGCAGCTTAGAGCCAGGGGCCTTCTATGGCTACACCTTC,CASSLEPGAFYGYTF
TRBJ1-1,TRBV12-3/TRBV12-4,.,many,TGTGCCAGCAGTTACCTTCCCACTGAAGCTTTCTTT,CASSYLPTEAFF
TRBJ1-1,TRBV2,.,many,TGTGCCAGCAGGTACGGACCCCGGGGCACTGAAGCTTTCTTT,CASRYGPRGTEAFF
TRBJ2-5,TRBV19,.,.,TGTGCCAGTAGTATTCAAGCGGAAGAGACCCAGTACTTC,CASSIQAEETQYF
TRBJ2-1,TRBV7-2,TRBD2,many,TGTGCCAGCAGCTTAGATGAGGGGGGCGGGAGGGCCGCCTACAATGAGCAGTTCTTC,CASSLDEGGGRAAYNEQFF
TRBJ2-1,TRBV10-3,TRBD2,.,TGTGCCATCAGCAGTGATTTTTGGACTAGCGGGAAGGTTGAGCAGTTCTTC,CAISSDFWTSGKVEQFF
TRBJ2-5,TRBV12-3/TRBV12-4,.,many,TGTGCCAGCAGCAGGGCCGGACAGCGGCTCCAAGAGACCCAGTACTTC,CASSRAGQRLQETQYF
TRBJ2-3,TRBV11-2,.,.,TGTGCCAGCAGCTGGGGGGGCCTGGGCACAGATACGCAGTATTTT,CASSWGGLGTDTQYF
TRBJ2-7,TRBV5-1,.,many,TGCGCCAGCAGCTCTTCGACGGGCCTATATGGGTTCGAGCAGTACTTC,CASSSSTGLYGFEQYF
TRBJ2-3,TRBV14,TRBD1,many,TGTGCCAGCAGCCACTCACCACGACAGGGAAGAGGAGATACGCAGTATTTT,CASSHSPRQGRGDTQYF
TRBJ2-7,TRBV7-9,.,.,TGTGCCAGCAGCTCGGGTCCCCGGGGCTACGAGCAGTACTTC,CASSSGPRGYEQYF
TRBJ1-5,TRBV19,TRBD1,.,TGTGCCAGTAGTCTACGGGACAGGGTCCAGCCCCAGCATTTT,CASSLRDRVQPQHF
TRBJ2-7,TRBV12-3/TRBV12-4,.,many,TGTGCCAGCAGTTTCGGGCAGGGCCCCTTTGGCGAGCAGTACTTC,CASSFGQGPFGEQYF
TRBJ2-3,TRBV4-1,.,few,TGCGCCAGCAGCCGAGATCTTCCGGTCGTGAGCCCCACCATCACAGATACGCAGTATTTT,CASSRDLPVVSPTITDTQYF
TRBJ1-4,TRBV27,.,.,TGTGCCAGCAGTTTACTCCTAGCCACTAATGAAAAACTGTTTTTT,CASSLLLATNEKLFF
TRBJ2-3,TRBV9,.,few,TGTGCCAGCAGCGTAGGGGGGGAACGTAGCACAGATACGCAGTATTTT,CASSVGGERSTDTQYF
TRBJ1-1,TRBV12-3/TRBV12-4,.,many,TGTGCCAGCAGTTTTCGGAACACTGAAGCTTTCTTT,CASSFRNTEAFF
TRBJ2-2,TRBV4-1,TRBD2,few,TGCGCCAGCAGCCTAGCAGCGGGGAGGGGAACCGGGGAGCTGTTTTTT,CASSLAAGRGTGELFF
TRBJ2-3,TRBV28,TRBD2,many,TGTGCCAGCAGCCTTACCCTAGCGGGAGGGCCGACAGATACGCAGTATTTT,CASSLTLAGGPTDTQYF
TRBJ2-5,TRBV24-1,TRBD1,few,TGTGCCACCAGTGATTTGACAGGGGTTCAAGAGACCCAGTACTTC,CATSDLTGVQETQYF
TRBJ2-2,TRBV5-4,.,few,TGTGCCAGCAGCTTGGCCGGCAGATCGAACACCGGGGAGCTGTTTTTT,CASSLAGRSNTGELFF
TRBJ2-1,TRBV6-5,TRBD2,many,TGTGCCAGCAGTTACTCGGGACTAGCGGGAGTCTACAATGAGCAGTTCTTC,CASSYSGLAGVYNEQFF
TRBJ2-7,TRBV20-1,TRBD2,.,TGCAGCGTCACACGGACTAGCGTATACGAGCAGTACTTC,CSVTRTSVYEQYF
TRBJ2-7,TRBV11-2,TRBD2,many,TGTGCCAGCAGCCCTATAGCGGGAGGCCTACGGGAGCAGTACTTC,CASSPIAGGLREQYF
TRBJ2-3,TRBV2,TRBD2,many,TGTGCCAGCAACCTAGCGGAGTTGGATACGCAGTATTTT,CASNLAELDTQYF
TRBJ2-1,TRBV29-1,.,few,TGCAGCCATAGGGGAGACGGGAATGAGCAGTTCTTC,CSHRGDGNEQFF
TRBJ1-5,TRBV11-2,.,many,TGTGCCAGCAGCTTAGATGGGGCAGACAATCAGCCCCAGCATTTT,CASSLDGADNQPQHF
TRBJ2-3,TRBV15,TRBD2,many,TGTGCCACCAGCAGAGCAATGGGACTAGATTTCTGGGGAGGCACAGATACGCAGTATTTT,CATSRAMGLDFWGGTDTQYF
TRBJ2-1,TRBV11-2,TRBD2,.,TGTGCCACCGCTTGGGCGGGAGGGGACAATGAGCAGTTCTTC,CATAWAGGDNEQFF
TRBJ1-1,TRBV18,.,.,TGTGCCAGCTCAACATCGGGGGGGGGAACTGAAGCTTTCTTT,CASSTSGGGTEAFF
TRBJ2-7,TRBV5-1,.,many,TGCGCCAGCAACAGACAATCACGGGACTACGAGCAGTACTTC,CASNRQSRDYEQYF
TRBJ2-1,TRBV5-1,.,.,TGCGCCAGCAGCCTGCGGGAACATGAGCAGTTCTTC,CASSLREHEQFF
TRBJ2-7,TRBV14,.,many,TGTGCCAGCAGCCTTCGCTATAGGGGAGGATACGAGCAGTACTTC,CASSLRYRGGYEQYF
TRBJ2-7,TRBV12-3/TRBV12-4,.,many,TGTGCCAGCAGTGAGACAATAGGATACGAGCAGTACTTC,CASSETIGYEQYF
TRBJ2-7,TRBV28,TRBD1,many,TGTGCCAGCAGTCCCGGGACAGGGTACCACGAGCAGTACTTC,CASSPGTGYHEQYF
TRBJ1-4,TRBV2,.,many,TGTGCCAGGAATGACAGGAAAAAACTGTTTTTT,CARNDRKKLFF
TRBJ2-1,TRBV24-1,.,many,TGTGCCACCAGTGATTTGTACGGCTCGGCCGAGCAGTTCTTC,CATSDLYGSAEQFF